Presented here are 13 T cell receptor beta chains from one specimen sequenced in a study of OX40 agonist ivuxolimab in advanced cancers. The assay was immunoSEQ multiplex PCR, and TCRdb's table has in-frame clones only and misses some. This sample yields tens of thousands of clones, of which 94% are seen a single time; 10% to 15% belongs to the top ten. The starting material was CD4+ or CD8+ T cells sorted from blood, obtained in a trial of the OX40 agonist ivuxolimab. All receptors derive from an adult with an advanced solid tumor such as melanoma, head and neck, liver or kidney cancer.

V gene TRBV27 combines with J gene TRBJ2-3; a weak D match, TRBD1 (5 bases). Trimming cost V 5 bases and J 2 bases, with 8 bases left between them. CDR1 is MNHEY and CDR2 is SMNVEV in the germline V gene (reference sequence). This CDR3 is built from 13 residues. This CDR3 reads CASSARATDTQYF. CDR3 DNA: TGTGCCAGCAGTGCCAGGGCCACAGATACGCAGTATTTT.

J is TRBJ2-1 and V is TRBV27, with 10 bases fitting TRBD1. The CDR3 spans 14 residues. Trimming cost V 3 bases and J 7 bases; bases outside gene matches: 3. Germline CDR1 reads MNHEY; CDR2 reads SMNVEV (reference sequence). The DNA of the CDR3 is TGTGCCAGCAGTTTCAGGGACAGGGGAAATGAGCAGTTCTTC. As protein: CASSFRDRGNEQFF.

The rearrangement uses TRBV29-1 and TRBJ2-3; D is undetermined. Germline lookup yields CDR1 SQVTM and CDR2 ANQGSEA. Trimming pared 5 bases from V and 6 bases from J, leaving 18 bases between. The CDR3 is 14 residues long. In DNA form, the CDR3 reads TGCAGCGTTCCACTCGGCAGTATCCCGGATACGCAGTATTTT. It translates to CSVPLGSIPDTQYF.

The chain employs TRBV6-5 and TRBJ2-1; 7 bases match TRBD1. Germline trimming cut 5 bases from V and 5 bases from J; bases unmatched to any gene: 9. This CDR3 has 15 amino acids. Looked up from germline, CDR1 is MNHEY and CDR2 is SVGAGI. Here the CDR3 DNA reads TGTGCCAGCAGTACGACAGGGAGCCCTAACAATGAGCAGTTCTTC. Its translation: CASSTTGSPNNEQFF.

The chain recombines TRBV28 with TRBJ2-7; possible D gene TRBD1, 6 bases. The CDR3 is made up of 15 amino acids. The V end was cut by 4 bases, the J end by 2 bases, with 15 bases between. The germline V gene has CDR1 MDHEN and CDR2 SYDVKM. CDR3 residues: CASSSRTVITYEQYF. CDR3 nucleotide sequence: TGTGCCAGCAGTTCTAGGACAGTCATTACCTACGAGCAGTACTTC.

The V gene is TRBV27, the J gene TRBJ1-3; no clear D. The CDR3 has 14 residues. Per germline, CDR1 MNHEY and CDR2 SMNVEV (reference sequence). V lost 5 bases and J lost 0, with 8 bases in between. CDR3 amino acids: CASSRAYSGNTIYF. In nucleotides, the CDR3 is TGTGCCAGCAGTCGGGCCTACTCTGGAAACACCATATATTTT.

The genes are TRBV28 and TRBJ2-3; a possible D gene is TRBD1 (6 bases). This CDR3 comprises 17 residues. V was cut by 1 base and J by 2 bases, with 16 bases left in between. Per the germline V gene, CDR1 is MDHEN and CDR2 is SYDVKM. The DNA of the CDR3 is TGTGCCAGCAGTTTATTGGGGACACTGCTGATCACAGATACGCAGTATTTT. Translating gives CASSLLGTLLITDTQYF.

The V call is TRBV4-1, the J call TRBJ2-3; D perhaps matches TRBD2 (5 bases). The CDR3 runs 17 residues. Germline loops: CDR1 MGHRA, CDR2 YSYEKL. V lost 2 bases and J 4 bases, leaving 19 bases between the germline ends. This CDR3 reads CASSQFERSEIADTQYF. The CDR3 nucleotides are TGCGCCAGCAGCCAATTTGAGCGGTCGGAGATTGCAGATACGCAGTATTTT.

V and J are TRBV7-9 and TRBJ2-7, with D perhaps TRBD2 (5 bases). V shed 5 bases and J shed 0 bases, with 11 bases lying between them. Germline assignment: CDR1 SEHNR and CDR2 FQNEAQ (reference sequence). CDR3 length: 14 amino acids. The CDR3 DNA reads TGTGCCAGCAGCCCCCTCGCGGGCTCCTACGAGCAGTACTTC. Translation gives CASSPLAGSYEQYF.

The V and J genes are TRBV5-5 and TRBJ2-5, with TRBD1 matching 9 bases. With V trimmed by 3 bases and J by 4 bases, 7 bases remained unmatched. From germline, CDR1 is SGHKS and CDR2 YYEKEE (reference sequence). CDR3 length: 15 residues. Here the CDR3 reads CASSSWTGEGETQYF. CDR3 DNA: TGTGCCAGCAGCTCATGGACAGGGGAAGGAGAGACCCAGTACTTC.

V is TRBV14 and J is TRBJ2-7, with D perhaps TRBD1 (6 bases). Trimming took off 3 bases at V and 4 bases at J, with 13 bases between the two ends. The germline V gene has CDR1 SGHDN and CDR2 FVKESK. The CDR3 length is 14 residues. CDR3 coding DNA: TGTGCCAGCAGCCAGTCTTCTAGGGGGTACGAGCAGTACTTC. Amino acid sequence: CASSQSSRGYEQYF.

The table lists this clone with a count of one. The J gene is TRBJ2-2, the V gene TRBV14, with D unclear. The germline CDR1 and CDR2 sequences are SGHDN and FVKESK. The CDR3 is made up of 15 amino acids. V dropped 4 bases and J dropped 3 bases, with 12 bases sitting between them. In DNA form, the CDR3 reads TGTGCCAGCAGCCCCCGGCAGGTTTACACCGGGGAGCTGTTTTTT. Encoded protein: CASSPRQVYTGELFF.

The V and J genes are TRBV7-2 and TRBJ2-1; no firm D call. Germline V gene data show CDR1 as SGHTA and CDR2 as FQGNSA. V dropped 2 bases and J dropped 2 bases, with 7 bases sitting between them. This CDR3 contains 14 residues. Written as DNA, the CDR3 is TGTGCCAGCAGCTTAAGACCCCCCTACAATGAGCAGTTCTTC. The encoded protein is CASSLRPPYNEQFF.